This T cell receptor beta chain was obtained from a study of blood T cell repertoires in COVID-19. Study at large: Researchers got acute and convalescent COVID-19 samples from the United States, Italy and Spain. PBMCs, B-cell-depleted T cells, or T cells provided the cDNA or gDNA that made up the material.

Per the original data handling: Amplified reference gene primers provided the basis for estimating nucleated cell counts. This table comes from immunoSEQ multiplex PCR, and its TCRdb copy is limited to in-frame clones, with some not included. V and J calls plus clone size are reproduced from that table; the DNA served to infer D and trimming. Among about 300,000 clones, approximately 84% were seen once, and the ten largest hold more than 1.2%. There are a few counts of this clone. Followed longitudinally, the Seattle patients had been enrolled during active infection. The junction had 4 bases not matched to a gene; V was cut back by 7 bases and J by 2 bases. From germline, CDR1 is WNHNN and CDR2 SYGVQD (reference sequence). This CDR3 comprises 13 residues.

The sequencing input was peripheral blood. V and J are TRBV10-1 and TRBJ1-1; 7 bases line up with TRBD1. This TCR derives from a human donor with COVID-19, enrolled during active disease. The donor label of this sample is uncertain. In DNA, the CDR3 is TGCGCCAGCAATCGGGACAGAAACACTGAAGCTTTCTTT. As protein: CASNRDRNTEAFF.